The clone carrying this TCR beta chain appeared many times. Template material for amplifying TCR beta CDR3 regions consisted of RNA transcripts. A first-round RT-PCR of the TCR CDR3 used the HTBI primer set. Each CDR3 protein is one row after TCRdb ran MiXCR on the multiplex PCR reads. This table has some 350,000 distinct CDR3 sequences, around 16% appearing once. These data belong to a study of T cells in Graves' hyperthyroidism and ophthalmopathy. At the level of the study: Peripheral blood was taken when the disease was first diagnosed, before any treatment began.

This CDR3 region has 15 residues. CDR1 is MNHEY and CDR2 is SMNVEV in the germline V gene (reference sequence). V dropped 7 bases and J dropped 2 bases, with 18 bases sitting between them. The V gene is TRBV27, the J gene TRBJ2-7; the D gene could be TRBD1 or TRBD2 (5 bases each). Material: blood. The clonotype originates from a woman aged 18-29 years with Graves' hyperthyroidism that later progressed to Graves' ophthalmopathy. The CDR3 reads CASTGTQRRTYEQYF. DNA of the CDR3: TGTGCCAGCACCGGGACCCAGCGGAGAACCTACGAGCAGTACTTC.